The clone carrying this T cell receptor (beta chain) was seen repeatedly, ten times or more. Its antigen is as yet unknown. This sample is part of a study of early T cells in non-severe SARS-CoV-2 infection. Study-wide findings and caveats: VDJdb matching favored anti-spike CD8 responses, missing private and CD4 specificities.

Unique molecular identifier tags were affixed to discrete cDNA molecules. TCRdb analysed the 5' RACE reads with MiXCR anew, one entry per CDR3 protein. The sample includes about 19,000 distinct CDR3 sequences, approximately 5.6% seen only once; the top ten take 6.3%. The receptor was derived from an adult who was a healthcare worker with PCR-confirmed SARS-CoV-2 infection or an uninfected control (not recorded which). The sample taken for sequencing was whole blood.

This chain's CDR3 is CASSVAGVAREPQHF. The DNA of the CDR3 is TGTGCCAGCAGCGTAGCAGGAGTCGCCCGGGAGCCCCAGCATTTT. V usage is TRBV9 and J usage is TRBJ1-5; no definite D call. Trimming removed 0 bases from V and 8 bases from J, with 15 bases in between. Germline CDR1 and CDR2: SGDLS and YYNGEE. CDR3 length: 15 residues.